Presented here are 24 T cell receptor beta chains from one specimen sequenced in a study of T cell responses to AZD1222 COVID-19 vaccine. Using immunoSEQ multiplex PCR, the repertoire was profiled, and TCRdb retains in-frame clones only, with some absent. The profile shows about 53,000 clones, around 90% of them singletons. The starting material was peripheral blood, obtained 28 days after the second AZD1222 dose. These receptor sequences come from an adult who received the AZD1222 COVID-19 vaccine.

The chain is built from TRBV13 and TRBJ2-5; D tentatively fits TRBD1 or TRBD2 (6 bases each). The CDR3 is 14 residues long. Trimming removed 4 bases from V and 5 bases from J, with 14 bases in between. CDR1 is PRHDT and CDR2 is FYEKMQ in the germline V gene (reference sequence). In DNA, the CDR3 is TGTGCCAGCAGCTGGGGGGCCGTTGGGGAGACCCAGTACTTC. This encodes CASSWGAVGETQYF.

V usage is TRBV3-1 (or the pseudogene TRBV3-2) and J usage is TRBJ2-5; D call uncertain. V lost 0 bases and J 1 base, leaving 3 bases between the germline ends. This CDR3 contains 13 residues. In germline, CDR1 is LGHDT, CDR2 YNNKEL (reference sequence). Here the CDR3 DNA reads TGTGCCAGCAGCCAAGATGCCCAAGAGACCCAGTACTTC. Translation gives CASSQDAQETQYF.

The rearrangement links TRBV27 to TRBJ2-1; 10 bases are shared with TRBD2. The ends lost 5 bases at V and 2 bases at J; junction bases unmatched: 6. The CDR3 covers 16 residues. Germline CDR1 reads MNHEY; CDR2 reads SMNVEV (reference sequence). CDR3 coding DNA: TGTGCCAGCAGTCGGGGACTAGCGAGGGCCTACAATGAGCAGTTCTTC. Protein product: CASSRGLARAYNEQFF.

V usage is TRBV7-2 and J usage is TRBJ2-1; D possibly matches TRBD1 or TRBD2 (6 bases each). V gave up 4 bases and J gave up 7 bases, with 11 bases separating them. The CDR3 length is 13 residues. CDR1 and CDR2 (germline): SGHTA, FQGNSA. CDR3 in DNA: TGTGCCAGCAGCTCCCGAGGGGGGAATGAGCAGTTCTTC. Translated, it gives CASSSRGGNEQFF.

The CDR3 DNA follows: TGTGCCAGCAGCTTGGGAGGGGTCGGCGGCTACACCTTC. It specifies CASSLGGVGGYTF. The chain joins TRBV5-4 to TRBJ1-2; D is possibly TRBD1 (5 bases). Germline V gene sequence: CDR1 SGHNT, CDR2 YYREEE (reference sequence). There are 13 residues in the CDR3. V gave up 0 bases and J gave up 8 bases, with 11 bases separating them.

The V and J genes are TRBV5-1 and TRBJ1-1, with TRBD1 matching over 9 bases. Germline V gene sequence: CDR1 SGHRS, CDR2 YFSETQ. Trimming at V came to 6 bases and at J to 1 base, leaving 4 bases not matched to a gene. This CDR3 has 14 amino acids. The CDR3 coding sequence is TGCGCCAGCACCCGGGGACAGGGGAACACTGAAGCTTTCTTT. Translation: CASTRGQGNTEAFF.

This CDR3 reads CASSGEGAGAEAFF. The CDR3 coding sequence is TGTGCCAGCAGTGGTGAGGGGGCTGGGGCTGAAGCTTTCTTT. The V gene is TRBV2, the J gene TRBJ1-1; TRBD1 matches 7 bases. The CDR3 covers 14 residues. Germline CDR1 is SNHLY and CDR2 is FYNNEI. With 4 bases clipped from V and 6 bases from J, the junction kept 8 bases outside the gene matches.

CDR3 nucleotide sequence: TGTGCCAGCAGTTTACAGGGGAGTTATGGCTACACCTTC. Its translation: CASSLQGSYGYTF. The chain joins TRBV12-3 or TRBV12-4 to TRBJ1-2; tentatively, D is TRBD1 (6 bases). Trimming stripped 2 bases from V and 5 bases from J, with 9 bases between. CDR3 size: 13 residues.

The chain employs TRBV5-1 and TRBJ2-3, with D hard to call. In germline, CDR1 is SGHRS, CDR2 YFSETQ. V lost 0 bases to trimming and J lost 4 bases, with 3 bases between them. The CDR3 runs 12 residues. This CDR3 is CASSLAPDTQYF. The CDR3 coding sequence is TGCGCCAGCAGCTTGGCCCCAGATACGCAGTATTTT.

The J gene is TRBJ2-1, the V gene TRBV18; perhaps TRBD1 as D (6 bases). V gave up 3 bases and J gave up 1 base, with 10 bases separating them. Germline-derived CDR1 and CDR2 are KGHSH and LQKENI. The CDR3 totals 15 residues. CDR3 in DNA: TGTGCCAGCTCACCCGAAAGGGGGTCCTACAATGAGCAGTTCTTC. Residues: CASSPERGSYNEQFF.

The chain links TRBV28 to TRBJ1-3; D remains ambiguous. V lost 2 bases, J lost 4 bases, and 9 bases lay in between. In germline, CDR1 is MDHEN, CDR2 SYDVKM. The CDR3 is 14 residues long. The CDR3 region is CASSLDLQGNTIYF. For the CDR3, the DNA is TGTGCCAGCAGTTTAGATTTGCAGGGAAACACCATATATTTT.

This clone was recorded once. The V call is TRBV7-3, the J call TRBJ2-1, with a possible D match to TRBD2 (6 bases). Trimming stripped 4 bases from V and 10 bases from J, with 14 bases between. The CDR3 spans 13 residues. Germline assignment: CDR1 SGHTA and CDR2 FQGTGA. The CDR3 coding sequence is TGTGCCAGCAGCTCATCACTAGCTCGGGAGCAGTTCTTC. Translated: CASSSSLAREQFF.

The rearrangement uses TRBV6-1 and TRBJ2-5; D is unclear. The CDR3 length is 12 residues. The V gene lost 2 bases and the J gene lost 4 bases, with 5 bases spanning the gap. Looked up from germline, CDR1 is MNHNS and CDR2 is SASEGT. The CDR3 DNA follows: TGTGCCAGCAGTGAAAGTGCAGAGACCCAGTACTTC. Protein product: CASSESAETQYF.

V and J are TRBV28 and TRBJ2-1; 7 bases are a match to TRBD2. CDR3 size: 15 residues. V trimming: 6 bases; J trimming: 2 bases; junction bases outside the gene matches: 7. Germline CDR1 and CDR2: MDHEN and SYDVKM. The CDR3 coding sequence is TGTGCCAGCAGCGCAGCGGGGACCCCCTACAATGAGCAGTTCTTC. It codes for CASSAAGTPYNEQFF.

This chain links TRBV19 with TRBJ2-7; 7 nucleotides line up with TRBD1. The CDR3 runs to 15 residues. Trimming removed 3 bases from V and 3 bases from J; junction bases left unmatched: 8. Looked up from germline, CDR1 is LNHDA and CDR2 is SQIVND (reference sequence). The CDR3 region is CASSIRGQGVYEQYF. CDR3 sequence (DNA): TGTGCCAGTAGTATTAGAGGCCAGGGGGTCTACGAGCAGTACTTC.

This clone was observed once. This chain connects TRBV27 to TRBJ1-1, with D possibly TRBD1 on 5 matching bases. The V end lost 2 bases, the J end lost 1 base, and 14 bases lay between the germline ends. Per germline, CDR1 MNHEY and CDR2 SMNVEV (reference sequence). The length of the CDR3 is 16 residues. The CDR3 spells CASSLGGFGWNTEAFF. DNA of the CDR3: TGTGCCAGCAGTTTAGGGGGTTTTGGGTGGAACACTGAAGCTTTCTTT.

J is TRBJ2-7 and V is TRBV4-2; no clear D. This CDR3 spans 15 amino acids. Looked up from germline, CDR1 is LGHNA and CDR2 is YNFKEQ. V gave up 2 bases and J gave up 0 bases, with 11 bases separating them. Written as DNA, the CDR3 is TGTGCCAGCAGCCAACGTGCATTGAGCTCCTACGAGCAGTACTTC. It yields the protein CASSQRALSSYEQYF.

V gene TRBV6-1 combines with J gene TRBJ1-1; D is uncertain. V was pared by 0 bases and J by 6 bases, with 11 bases between. This CDR3 spans 14 amino acids. CDR1 is MNHNS, CDR2 SASEGT, per germline. The DNA for the CDR3 is TGTGCCAGCAGTGAAGCAGGGTGGAGTGCTGAAGCTTTCTTT. It specifies CASSEAGWSAEAFF.

The genes are TRBV18 and TRBJ2-1; 9 bases are shared with TRBD1. The CDR3 is 15 residues long. Germline values: CDR1 KGHSH, CDR2 LQKENI. The J segment lost 8 bases and the V segment lost 10 bases, leaving 15 bases of the junction unmatched. The CDR3 nucleotides read TGTGCCACCGCGCCGAGGGGACAGGGAAGGGATGAGCAGTTCTTC. It codes for CATAPRGQGRDEQFF. Full variable domain (missing parts from reference TRBV18 and TRBJ2-1): NAGVMQNPRHLVRRRGQEARLRCSPMKGHSHVYWYRQLPEEGLKFMVYLQKENIIDESGMPKERFSAEFPKEGPSILRIQQVVRGDSAAYFCATAPRGQGRDEQFFGPGTRLTVL.

The rearrangement links TRBV24-1 to TRBJ2-1; TRBD2 aligns across 10 bases. V was pared by 3 bases and J by 7 bases, with 8 bases of the junction left unmatched. Germline V gene lookup returns CDR1 KGHDR and CDR2 SFDVKD. This CDR3 has 16 residues. CDR3 DNA: TGTGCCACCAGTGATCCGCCTAGCGGGAGTAGGAATGAGCAGTTCTTC. Amino acids: CATSDPPSGSRNEQFF.

This clone appeared a few times. The V call is TRBV5-6, the J call TRBJ2-5; unclear D gene. Looked up from germline, CDR1 is SGHDT and CDR2 is YYEEEE. The CDR3 loop spans 13 amino acids. The V end was cut by 2 bases, the J end by 0 bases, with 5 bases between. Written as DNA, the CDR3 is TGTGCCAGCAGCTTAGTCTACCAAGAGACCCAGTACTTC. It codes for CASSLVYQETQYF.

The chain is built from TRBV27 and TRBJ2-6; the D gene is possibly TRBD2 (6 bases). From germline, CDR1 is MNHEY and CDR2 SMNVEV (reference sequence). This CDR3 region has 17 residues. Trimming cost V 2 bases and J 0 bases, with 11 bases left between them. CDR3 sequence: CASSLNRRVSGANVLTF. The CDR3 coding sequence is TGTGCCAGCAGTTTAAATAGGAGGGTCTCTGGGGCCAACGTCCTGACTTTC.

The chain carries TRBV19 and TRBJ1-5; 7 positions match TRBD1. V was clipped by 10 bases and J by 9 bases; unmatched bases: 9. CDR1 and CDR2 (germline): LNHDA, SQIVND (reference sequence). The CDR3 covers 12 residues. CDR3 residues: CATRTWTGPQHF. The DNA for the CDR3 is TGTGCCACCCGAACCTGGACAGGGCCCCAGCATTTT.

This rearrangement joins TRBV7-8 to TRBJ2-3, with TRBD2 matching 8 bases. With 6 bases clipped from V and 1 base from J, the junction kept 15 bases outside the gene matches. The germline gives CDR1 SGHVS, CDR2 FQNEAQ. The CDR3 has 18 residues. The CDR3 region is CASSSYTGGGRGTDTQYF. CDR3 DNA: TGTGCCAGCAGTTCCTACACGGGGGGGGGAAGAGGCACAGATACGCAGTATTTT.